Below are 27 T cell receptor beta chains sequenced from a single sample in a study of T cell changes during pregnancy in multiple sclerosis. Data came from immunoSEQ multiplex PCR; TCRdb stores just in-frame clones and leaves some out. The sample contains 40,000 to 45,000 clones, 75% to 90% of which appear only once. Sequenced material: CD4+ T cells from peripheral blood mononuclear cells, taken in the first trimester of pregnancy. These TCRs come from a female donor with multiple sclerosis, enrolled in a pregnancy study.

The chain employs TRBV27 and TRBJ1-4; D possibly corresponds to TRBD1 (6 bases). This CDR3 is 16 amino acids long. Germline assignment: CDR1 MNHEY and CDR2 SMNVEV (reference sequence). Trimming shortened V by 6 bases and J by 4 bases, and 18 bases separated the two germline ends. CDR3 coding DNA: TGTGCCAGCAGCTCAACCCCAGGGGCGTATAATGAAAAACTGTTTTTT. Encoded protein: CASSSTPGAYNEKLFF.

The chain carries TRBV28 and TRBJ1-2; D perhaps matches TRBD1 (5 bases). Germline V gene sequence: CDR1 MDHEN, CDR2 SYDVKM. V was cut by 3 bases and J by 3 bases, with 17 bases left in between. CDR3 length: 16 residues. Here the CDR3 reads CASSFLSQGNDYGYTF. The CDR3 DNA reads TGTGCCAGCAGTTTTCTTAGCCAGGGAAATGACTATGGCTACACCTTC.

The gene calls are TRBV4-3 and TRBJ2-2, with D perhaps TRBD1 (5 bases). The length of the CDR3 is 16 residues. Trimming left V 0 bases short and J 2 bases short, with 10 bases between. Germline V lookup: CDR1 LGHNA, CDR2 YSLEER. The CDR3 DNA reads TGCGCCAGCAGCCAAGATGGAAGGGGAAACACCGGGGAGCTGTTTTTT. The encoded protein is CASSQDGRGNTGELFF.

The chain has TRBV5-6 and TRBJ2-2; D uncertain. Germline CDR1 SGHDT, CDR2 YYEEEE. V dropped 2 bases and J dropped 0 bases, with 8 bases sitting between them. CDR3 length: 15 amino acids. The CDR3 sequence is CASSLGGANTGELFF. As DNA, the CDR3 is TGTGCCAGCAGCTTAGGTGGAGCGAACACCGGGGAGCTGTTTTTT.

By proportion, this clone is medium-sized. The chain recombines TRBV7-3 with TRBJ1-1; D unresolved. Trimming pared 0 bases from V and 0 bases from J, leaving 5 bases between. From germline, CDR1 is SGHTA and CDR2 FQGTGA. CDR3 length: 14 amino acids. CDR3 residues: CASSLTAMNTEAFF. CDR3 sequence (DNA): TGTGCCAGCAGCTTAACAGCCATGAACACTGAAGCTTTCTTT.

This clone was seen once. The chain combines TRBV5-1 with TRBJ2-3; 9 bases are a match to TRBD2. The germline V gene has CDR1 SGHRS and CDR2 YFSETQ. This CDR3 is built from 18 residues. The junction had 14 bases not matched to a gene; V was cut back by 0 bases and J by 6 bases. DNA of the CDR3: TGCGCCAGCAGCTTGGGTAATAGCGGGAGAGGCTGGGCGGATACGCAGTATTTT. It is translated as CASSLGNSGRGWADTQYF.

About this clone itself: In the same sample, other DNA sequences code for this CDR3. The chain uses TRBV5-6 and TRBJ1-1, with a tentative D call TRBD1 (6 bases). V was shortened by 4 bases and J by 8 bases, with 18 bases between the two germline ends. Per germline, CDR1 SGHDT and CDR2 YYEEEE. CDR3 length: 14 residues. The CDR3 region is CASSPTGLLTEAFF. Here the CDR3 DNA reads TGTGCCAGCAGCCCCACAGGGCTGCTCACCGAAGCTTTCTTT.

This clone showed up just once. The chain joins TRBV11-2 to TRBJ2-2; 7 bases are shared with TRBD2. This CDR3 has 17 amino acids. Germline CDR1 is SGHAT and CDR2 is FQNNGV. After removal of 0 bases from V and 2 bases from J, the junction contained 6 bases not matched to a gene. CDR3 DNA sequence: TGTGCCAGCAGCTTAGATTCGAGGACTAGTAACACCGGGGAGCTGTTTTTT. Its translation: CASSLDSRTSNTGELFF.

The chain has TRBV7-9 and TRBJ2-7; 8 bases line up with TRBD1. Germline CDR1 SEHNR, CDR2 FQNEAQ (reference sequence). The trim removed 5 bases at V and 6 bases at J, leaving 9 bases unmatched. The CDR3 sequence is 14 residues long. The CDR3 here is CASSPDREVGEQYF. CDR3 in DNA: TGTGCCAGCAGCCCGGACAGGGAGGTCGGCGAGCAGTACTTC.

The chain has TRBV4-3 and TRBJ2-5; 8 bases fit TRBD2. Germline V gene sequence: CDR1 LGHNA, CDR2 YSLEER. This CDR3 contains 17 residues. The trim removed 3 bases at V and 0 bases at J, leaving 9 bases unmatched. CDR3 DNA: TGCGCCAGCAGCCATTCCTACTTAGCGGGGTACCAAGAGACCCAGTACTTC. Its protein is CASSHSYLAGYQETQYF.

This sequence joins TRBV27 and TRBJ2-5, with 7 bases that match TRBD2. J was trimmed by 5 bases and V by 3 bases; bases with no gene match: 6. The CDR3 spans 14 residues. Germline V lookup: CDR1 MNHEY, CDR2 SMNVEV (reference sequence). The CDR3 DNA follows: TGTGCCAGCAGTTTCTCGGGGGGTGTGGAGACCCAGTACTTC. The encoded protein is CASSFSGGVETQYF.

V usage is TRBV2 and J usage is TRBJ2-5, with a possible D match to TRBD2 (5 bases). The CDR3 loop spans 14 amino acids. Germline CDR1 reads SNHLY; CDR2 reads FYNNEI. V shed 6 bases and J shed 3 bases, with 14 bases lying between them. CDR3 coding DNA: TGTGCCAGCAGGAGGGAATCTACCAAAGAGACCCAGTACTTC. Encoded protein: CASRRESTKETQYF.

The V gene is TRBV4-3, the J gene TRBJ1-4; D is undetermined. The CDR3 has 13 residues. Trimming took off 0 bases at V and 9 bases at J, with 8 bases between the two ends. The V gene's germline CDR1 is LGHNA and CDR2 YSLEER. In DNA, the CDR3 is TGCGCCAGCAGCCAAGATGAGACTCAAAAACTGTTTTTT. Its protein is CASSQDETQKLFF.

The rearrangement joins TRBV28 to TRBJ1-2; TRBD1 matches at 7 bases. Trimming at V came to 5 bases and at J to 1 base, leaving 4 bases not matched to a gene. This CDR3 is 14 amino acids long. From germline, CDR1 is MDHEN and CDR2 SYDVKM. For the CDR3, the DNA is TGTGCCAGCAGTACCCGGGACAGTAACTATGGCTACACCTTC. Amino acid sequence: CASSTRDSNYGYTF.

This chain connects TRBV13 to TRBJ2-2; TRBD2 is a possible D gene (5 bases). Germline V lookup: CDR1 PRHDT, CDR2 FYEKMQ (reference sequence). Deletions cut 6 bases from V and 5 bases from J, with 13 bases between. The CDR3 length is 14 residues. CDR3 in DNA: TGTGCCAGCAGGAGAACCTCGGGGACCGGGGAGCTGTTTTTT. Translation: CASRRTSGTGELFF.

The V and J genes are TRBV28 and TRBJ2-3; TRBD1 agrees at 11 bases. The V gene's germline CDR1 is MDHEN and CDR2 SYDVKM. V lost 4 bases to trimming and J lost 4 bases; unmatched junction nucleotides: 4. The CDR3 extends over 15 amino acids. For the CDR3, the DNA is TGTGCCAGCAGTTCCCGGACAGGGGGCCCAGATACGCAGTATTTT. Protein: CASSSRTGGPDTQYF.

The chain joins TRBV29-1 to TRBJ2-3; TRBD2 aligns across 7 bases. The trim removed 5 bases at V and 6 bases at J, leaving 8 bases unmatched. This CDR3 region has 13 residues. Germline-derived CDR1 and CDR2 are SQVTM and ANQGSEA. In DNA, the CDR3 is TGCAGCGTTACTAGCGAGGTAGGGGATACGCAGTATTTT. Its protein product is CSVTSEVGDTQYF.

CDR3 DNA sequence: TGTGCCAGCAGCTTAATGACAAACACTGAAGCTTTCTTT. This gives the protein CASSLMTNTEAFF. The chain joins TRBV7-3 to TRBJ1-1, with D unclear. This CDR3 spans 13 amino acids. Germline values: CDR1 SGHTA, CDR2 FQGTGA. The ends were cut back, 1 base at V and 2 bases at J, with 5 bases in the middle.

This chain's CDR3 is CASSFGQEGENYGYTF. The CDR3 DNA reads TGCGCCAGCAGCTTCGGACAGGAGGGGGAAAACTATGGCTACACCTTC. The chain uses TRBV5-1 and TRBJ1-2; 7 bases are shared with TRBD1. CDR3 length: 16 residues. Germline CDR1 and CDR2: SGHRS and YFSETQ. V shed 2 bases and J 2 bases; nucleotides not matched to a gene: 9.

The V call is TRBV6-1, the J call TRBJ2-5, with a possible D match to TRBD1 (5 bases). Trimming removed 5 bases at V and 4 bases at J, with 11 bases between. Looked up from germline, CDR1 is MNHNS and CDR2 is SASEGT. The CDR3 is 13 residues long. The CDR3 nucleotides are TGTGCCAGCAGTTTCAGGGTGTCAGAGACCCAGTACTTC. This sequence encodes CASSFRVSETQYF.

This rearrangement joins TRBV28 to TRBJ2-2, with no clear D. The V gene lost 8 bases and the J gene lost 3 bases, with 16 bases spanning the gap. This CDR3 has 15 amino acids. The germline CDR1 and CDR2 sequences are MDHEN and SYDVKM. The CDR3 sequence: CASLFLQYDTGELFF. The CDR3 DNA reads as TGTGCCAGCCTTTTTCTACAGTACGACACCGGGGAGCTGTTTTTT.

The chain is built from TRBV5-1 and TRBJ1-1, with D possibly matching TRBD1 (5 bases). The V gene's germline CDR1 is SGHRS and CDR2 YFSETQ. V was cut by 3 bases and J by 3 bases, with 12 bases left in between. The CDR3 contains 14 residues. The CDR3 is CASSWGVVDTEAFF. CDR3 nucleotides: TGCGCCAGCAGCTGGGGGGTGGTGGACACTGAAGCTTTCTTT.

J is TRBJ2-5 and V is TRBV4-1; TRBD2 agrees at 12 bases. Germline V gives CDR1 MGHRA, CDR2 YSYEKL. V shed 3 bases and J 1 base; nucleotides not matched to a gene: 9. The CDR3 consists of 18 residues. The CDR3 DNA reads TGCGCCAGCAGCCAGCCAAGGGGACTAGCGGGCCGCCAAGAGACCCAGTACTTC. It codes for CASSQPRGLAGRQETQYF.

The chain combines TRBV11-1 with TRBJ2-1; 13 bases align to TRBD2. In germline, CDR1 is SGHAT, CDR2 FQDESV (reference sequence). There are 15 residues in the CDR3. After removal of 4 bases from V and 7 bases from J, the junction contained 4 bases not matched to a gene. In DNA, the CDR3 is TGTGCCAGCAGCTACGGGACTAGCGGGACTAATGAGCAGTTCTTC. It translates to CASSYGTSGTNEQFF.

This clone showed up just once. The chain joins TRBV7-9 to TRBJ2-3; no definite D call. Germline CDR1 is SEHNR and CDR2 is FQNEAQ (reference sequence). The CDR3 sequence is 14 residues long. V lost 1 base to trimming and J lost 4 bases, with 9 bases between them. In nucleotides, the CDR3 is TGTGCCAGCAGCTTAGGCGCTTCGGCAGATACGCAGTATTTT. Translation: CASSLGASADTQYF.

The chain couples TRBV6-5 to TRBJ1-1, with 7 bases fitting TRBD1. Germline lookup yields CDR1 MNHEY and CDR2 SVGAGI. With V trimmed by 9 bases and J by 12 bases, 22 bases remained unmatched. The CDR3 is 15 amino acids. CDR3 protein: CASLPGGLEAMSPFF. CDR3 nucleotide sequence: TGTGCCAGTCTTCCAGGGGGGCTTGAGGCAATGTCTCCTTTCTTT.

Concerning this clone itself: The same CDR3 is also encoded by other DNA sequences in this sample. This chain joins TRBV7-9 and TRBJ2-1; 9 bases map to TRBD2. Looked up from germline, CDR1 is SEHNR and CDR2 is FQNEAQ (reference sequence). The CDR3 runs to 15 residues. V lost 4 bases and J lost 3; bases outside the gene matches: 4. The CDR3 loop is CASSSGLAGYNEQFF. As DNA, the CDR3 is TGTGCCAGCAGCTCGGGACTAGCTGGCTACAATGAGCAGTTCTTC. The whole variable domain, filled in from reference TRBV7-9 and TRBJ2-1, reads DTGVSQNPRHKITKRGQNVTFRCDPISEHNRLYWYRQTLGQGPEFLTYFQNEAQLEKSRLLSDRFSAERPKGSFSTLEIQRTEQGDSAMYLCASSSGLAGYNEQFFGPGTRLTVL.